The rows below give T cell receptor beta chains drawn from one sample of a study of blood T cell repertoires in COVID-19. Clones were read by immunoSEQ multiplex PCR, and TCRdb kept only the in-frame ones, dropping some. The sample includes more than 100,000 clones, roughly 79% of them seen just once. Sequencing was performed on peripheral blood. The origin of the receptors is a woman aged 55 to 70 with active or convalescent COVID-19. CDR3s include the opening cysteine and the closing phenylalanine or tryptophan. The order of the fields is CDR3 DNA, CDR3 protein, V gene, clone size, J gene, D gene. The D gene is left open where the match is weak. Some rows mark clone size as missing; the rest say once, few, many or name a class of expanded clone.

cdr3_nt: TGTGCCAGCTCACCACCGGGGACAGCATCAATATTGAACACTGAAGCTTTCTTT
cdr3_aa: CASSPPGTASILNTEAFF
v_call: TRBV18
clone_size: few
j_call: TRBJ1-1
d_call: TRBD1

cdr3_nt: TGTGCCAGCAGCACGGGACAGCTGGGGGGAAACACCATATATTTT
cdr3_aa: CASSTGQLGGNTIYF
v_call: TRBV9
clone_size: many
j_call: TRBJ1-3
d_call: TRBD1

cdr3_nt: TGTGCCAGCAGCTTCGACAGCTTAGCTAACTATGGCTACACCTTC
cdr3_aa: CASSFDSLANYGYTF
v_call: TRBV9
clone_size: NA
j_call: TRBJ1-2
d_call: NA

cdr3_nt: TGTGCCAGCAGTTACTACCGGGACAGGAACAATGAGCAGTTCTTC
cdr3_aa: CASSYYRDRNNEQFF
v_call: TRBV6-6
clone_size: NA
j_call: TRBJ2-1
d_call: TRBD1

cdr3_nt: TGTGCCAGCAGCACCGGGACTGGGGAAAGGGAGCAGTTCTTC
cdr3_aa: CASSTGTGEREQFF
v_call: TRBV7-3
clone_size: few
j_call: TRBJ2-1
d_call: NA

cdr3_nt: TGCGCCAGCAGCCAAGTGACAGGGGGCGACTATGGCTACACCTTC
cdr3_aa: CASSQVTGGDYGYTF
v_call: TRBV4-1
clone_size: NA
j_call: TRBJ1-2
d_call: TRBD1

cdr3_nt: TGTGCCAGCAGCGTGCAGGGGGTGCCCACAGAGACCCAGTACTTC
cdr3_aa: CASSVQGVPTETQYF
v_call: TRBV9
clone_size: once
j_call: TRBJ2-5
d_call: TRBD1

cdr3_nt: TGTGCCAGCGGCCGGGAGACCGCCAATTCACCCCTCCACTTT
cdr3_aa: CASGRETANSPLHF
v_call: TRBV4-2
clone_size: NA
j_call: TRBJ1-6
d_call: NA

cdr3_nt: TGTGCCACCAGACTTAGCGGGAGCCGCACAGATACGCAGTATTTT
cdr3_aa: CATRLSGSRTDTQYF
v_call: TRBV24-1
clone_size: NA
j_call: TRBJ2-3
d_call: TRBD2

cdr3_nt: TGTGCCAGTAGTATCTTTCCGGGACTAGCGGGCCAGAGCTCCTACAATGAGCAGTTCTTC
cdr3_aa: CASSIFPGLAGQSSYNEQFF
v_call: TRBV19
clone_size: once
j_call: TRBJ2-1
d_call: TRBD2

cdr3_nt: TGTGCCAGCAGCTTAGGGCTCGCGGGGGGTTTGGATGAGCAGTTCTTC
cdr3_aa: CASSLGLAGGLDEQFF
v_call: TRBV7-2
clone_size: NA
j_call: TRBJ2-1
d_call: TRBD2

cdr3_nt: TGTGCCAGCAGCGTACGGACCGAGGGATCGTTCGGTGGGGCCAACGTCCTGACTTTC
cdr3_aa: CASSVRTEGSFGGANVLTF
v_call: TRBV9
clone_size: once
j_call: TRBJ2-6
d_call: NA

cdr3_nt: TGTGCCAGTAGTATCGAGCTGTCCGGGGAGACTAACTATGGCTACACCTTC
cdr3_aa: CASSIELSGETNYGYTF
v_call: TRBV19
clone_size: NA
j_call: TRBJ1-2
d_call: NA

cdr3_nt: TGCAGCGTTGAAGAAAGGACACAGGGGGCTCTTGGCTACACCTTC
cdr3_aa: CSVEERTQGALGYTF
v_call: TRBV29-1
clone_size: NA
j_call: TRBJ1-2
d_call: TRBD1

cdr3_nt: TGTGCCAGCAGCCCGGGGGTAGCGGGGGAAGGGACAGATACGCAGTATTTT
cdr3_aa: CASSPGVAGEGTDTQYF
v_call: TRBV5-8
clone_size: NA
j_call: TRBJ2-3
d_call: TRBD2

cdr3_nt: TGTGCCAGCAGTACCCTACGGGGAGGCTATGGCTACACCTTC
cdr3_aa: CASSTLRGGYGYTF
v_call: TRBV28
clone_size: NA
j_call: TRBJ1-2
d_call: NA

cdr3_nt: TGTGCCAGCAGCTTAGCTAGGACAGGGAAGTACAATCAGCCCCAGCATTTT
cdr3_aa: CASSLARTGKYNQPQHF
v_call: TRBV7-2
clone_size: once
j_call: TRBJ1-5
d_call: TRBD1

cdr3_nt: TGTGCCATCAGCCAACTAGCGGGGAGCACAGATACGCAGTATTTT
cdr3_aa: CAISQLAGSTDTQYF
v_call: TRBV10-3
clone_size: NA
j_call: TRBJ2-3
d_call: TRBD2

cdr3_nt: TGTGCCAGCAGTTTATGGGCAGGGGACACCGGGGAGCTGTTTTTT
cdr3_aa: CASSLWAGDTGELFF
v_call: TRBV28
clone_size: NA
j_call: TRBJ2-2
d_call: NA

cdr3_nt: TGTGCCAGTAAGGGACAGGGGGTAACGGGGGAGCTGTTTTTT
cdr3_aa: CASKGQGVTGELFF
v_call: TRBV19
clone_size: NA
j_call: TRBJ2-2
d_call: TRBD1

cdr3_nt: TGCGCCAGCAGTGAGTTACCGGGACTAGCGGGGGGCCCCGGTGAGCAGTTCTTC
cdr3_aa: CASSELPGLAGGPGEQFF
v_call: TRBV10-2
clone_size: NA
j_call: TRBJ2-1
d_call: TRBD2

cdr3_nt: TGTGCCAGCGGACAGGGCAGCAATCAGCCCCAGCATTTT
cdr3_aa: CASGQGSNQPQHF
v_call: TRBV6-5
clone_size: NA
j_call: TRBJ1-5
d_call: TRBD1

cdr3_nt: TGTGCCAGCCCGATCGAGTCCGTCCCACAAGAGACCCAGTACTTC
cdr3_aa: CASPIESVPQETQYF
v_call: TRBV6-5
clone_size: NA
j_call: TRBJ2-5
d_call: NA

cdr3_nt: TGTGCCAGCTCACCCTTACAGAACACCGGGGAGCTGTTTTTT
cdr3_aa: CASSPLQNTGELFF
v_call: TRBV18
clone_size: NA
j_call: TRBJ2-2
d_call: NA

cdr3_nt: TGTGCCAGCAGTGAAGTGCTGGCAGGCCCTGAAGCTTTCTTT
cdr3_aa: CASSEVLAGPEAFF
v_call: TRBV2
clone_size: NA
j_call: TRBJ1-1
d_call: NA

cdr3_nt: TGTGCCAGCAGAGGACAGGGAAACGAAAAACTGTTTTTT
cdr3_aa: CASRGQGNEKLFF
v_call: TRBV6-5
clone_size: NA
j_call: TRBJ1-4
d_call: TRBD1

cdr3_nt: TGCGCCAGCAGTGCTCGGACAGGTTTGTTGGCTGGGGCCAACGTCCTGACTTTC
cdr3_aa: CASSARTGLLAGANVLTF
v_call: TRBV10-2
clone_size: NA
j_call: TRBJ2-6
d_call: TRBD1

cdr3_nt: TGTGCCAGCACCTTGGATACAGCGAACACTGAAGCTTTCTTT
cdr3_aa: CASTLDTANTEAFF
v_call: TRBV7-9
clone_size: once
j_call: TRBJ1-1
d_call: NA

cdr3_nt: TGTGCCAGCAGTTTGGGCGGGGTAGAAAAACTGTTTTTT
cdr3_aa: CASSLGGVEKLFF
v_call: TRBV28
clone_size: NA
j_call: TRBJ1-4
d_call: NA

cdr3_nt: TGTGCCAGCAGCCTCCAGGGGGCCGTCGCAGATACGCAGTATTTT
cdr3_aa: CASSLQGAVADTQYF
v_call: TRBV14
clone_size: NA
j_call: TRBJ2-3
d_call: TRBD1

cdr3_nt: TGTGCCAGCAGTTTACCCCCCTCGGGGACTCTGGACAATGAGCAGTTCTTC
cdr3_aa: CASSLPPSGTLDNEQFF
v_call: TRBV28
clone_size: NA
j_call: TRBJ2-1
d_call: NA

cdr3_nt: TGTGCCAGCAGCCAGGACACAGGGTACGGCACTGAAGCTTTCTTT
cdr3_aa: CASSQDTGYGTEAFF
v_call: TRBV14
clone_size: once
j_call: TRBJ1-1
d_call: NA

cdr3_nt: TGTGCCAGCAGCCAAGGGACTAGCGGACAGGGAGATACGCAGTATTTT
cdr3_aa: CASSQGTSGQGDTQYF
v_call: TRBV2
clone_size: NA
j_call: TRBJ2-3
d_call: TRBD2

cdr3_nt: TGTGCCAGCAGCAGAGAGCCGGGACAGGGCTTACCTGAAGCTTTCTTT
cdr3_aa: CASSREPGQGLPEAFF
v_call: TRBV7-2
clone_size: NA
j_call: TRBJ1-1
d_call: TRBD1

cdr3_nt: TGTGCCAGTAGTCCTAGCGGGGCCTTGGCAGATACGCAGTATTTT
cdr3_aa: CASSPSGALADTQYF
v_call: TRBV19
clone_size: NA
j_call: TRBJ2-3
d_call: TRBD2

cdr3_nt: TGCCGCGTTGAGGGTTGGGCGGGGACTAGCGGGAGGGCCCTCTGGGAGACCCAGTACTTC
cdr3_aa: CRVEGWAGTSGRALWETQYF
v_call: TRBV29-1
clone_size: NA
j_call: TRBJ2-5
d_call: TRBD2

cdr3_nt: TGTGCCAGCAGTTACCTTCGAAGCGGCAATGAAAAACTGTTTTTT
cdr3_aa: CASSYLRSGNEKLFF
v_call: TRBV6-2/TRBV6-3
clone_size: NA
j_call: TRBJ1-4
d_call: NA

cdr3_nt: TGTGCCACCAGTGACCCGGGACAGCCGGCGAGGTGGGATACGCAGTATTTT
cdr3_aa: CATSDPGQPARWDTQYF
v_call: TRBV24-1
clone_size: NA
j_call: TRBJ2-3
d_call: TRBD1

cdr3_nt: TGCAGCGTCTACAGGGGTGAGCAGTTCTTC
cdr3_aa: CSVYRGEQFF
v_call: TRBV29-1
clone_size: NA
j_call: TRBJ2-1
d_call: TRBD1

cdr3_nt: TGTGCCAGTAGTATACCCTGGGACAGCAGATATTTTAGCGCCGGGGAGCTGTTTTTT
cdr3_aa: CASSIPWDSRYFSAGELFF
v_call: TRBV19
clone_size: few
j_call: TRBJ2-2
d_call: TRBD1

cdr3_nt: TGCGCCAGCAGCTTGGTGGGACAGGGGATGACTGAAGCTTTCTTT
cdr3_aa: CASSLVGQGMTEAFF
v_call: TRBV5-1
clone_size: NA
j_call: TRBJ1-1
d_call: TRBD1

cdr3_nt: TGTGCCAGCAGCTTAGCAGGGGGAATTTCACCCCTCCACTTT
cdr3_aa: CASSLAGGISPLHF
v_call: TRBV13
clone_size: NA
j_call: TRBJ1-6
d_call: TRBD1

cdr3_nt: TGTGCCAGCAGCTCACAGACAGGCTCCTCTGGAAACACCATATATTTT
cdr3_aa: CASSSQTGSSGNTIYF
v_call: TRBV7-3
clone_size: NA
j_call: TRBJ1-3
d_call: NA

cdr3_nt: TGTGCCTGGAGTGGGTTCAGCTCCTACGAGCAGTACTTC
cdr3_aa: CAWSGFSSYEQYF
v_call: TRBV30
clone_size: NA
j_call: TRBJ2-7
d_call: NA

cdr3_nt: TGCGCCAGCAGCCCCACGCGGGGAAACACCATATATTTT
cdr3_aa: CASSPTRGNTIYF
v_call: TRBV4-1
clone_size: NA
j_call: TRBJ1-3
d_call: NA

cdr3_nt: TGTGCCACAAGTAGCGGAAAAGGGGAAGGCGAGCAGTACTTC
cdr3_aa: CATSSGKGEGEQYF
v_call: TRBV10-3
clone_size: NA
j_call: TRBJ2-7
d_call: NA

cdr3_nt: TGTGCCAGCAGGCTTATAGCGGGAGTCGCAGATACGCAGTATTTT
cdr3_aa: CASRLIAGVADTQYF
v_call: TRBV11-2
clone_size: NA
j_call: TRBJ2-3
d_call: TRBD2

cdr3_nt: TGTGCCAGTACCATACAGGGATACAATCAGCCCCAGCATTTT
cdr3_aa: CASTIQGYNQPQHF
v_call: TRBV19
clone_size: NA
j_call: TRBJ1-5
d_call: NA

cdr3_nt: TGTGCCAGCAGCTTGGTAGGCAATCAGCCCCAGCATTTT
cdr3_aa: CASSLVGNQPQHF
v_call: TRBV5-8
clone_size: NA
j_call: TRBJ1-5
d_call: NA

cdr3_nt: TGTGCCACCCTACAAGAGGGCGAATTCGACAATGAGCAGTTCTTC
cdr3_aa: CATLQEGEFDNEQFF
v_call: TRBV28
clone_size: NA
j_call: TRBJ2-1
d_call: NA

cdr3_nt: TGTGCCAGCAGCCCGAGCTCCTATAATTCACCCCTCCACTTT
cdr3_aa: CASSPSSYNSPLHF
v_call: TRBV7-2
clone_size: NA
j_call: TRBJ1-6
d_call: NA

cdr3_nt: TGTGCCAGCAGGGGACTAGCGGGAGAGAATGAGCAGTTCTTC
cdr3_aa: CASRGLAGENEQFF
v_call: TRBV6-5
clone_size: NA
j_call: TRBJ2-1
d_call: TRBD2

cdr3_nt: TGTGCCAGCAGCTTATCGGGGGACTCACCCCTCCACTTT
cdr3_aa: CASSLSGDSPLHF
v_call: TRBV7-9
clone_size: once
j_call: TRBJ1-6
d_call: NA